A selection of T cell receptor beta chains follows, all from one sample in a study of T cell repertoires in cytomegalovirus infection. TCRdb analysed the reads with MiXCR anew, one entry per CDR3 protein. This sample carries approximately 290,000 distinct CDR3 sequences, roughly 24% of them seen once, and the ten largest clones take more than 11%. Sequencing was carried out using PBMCs. These receptors came from a human donor in good health (CMV status not recorded). Some clones in this sample may be carry-over from other donors' samples. Each CDR3 is given with its conserved first and last residue. The D gene is left open where the match is weak. Clone size, where shown, is once, few, many, or a class for clones that have expanded.

j_call d_call clone_size v_call cdr3_nt cdr3_aa
TRBJ1-1 - many TRBV6-1 TGTGCCAGCAGTGAAGCGCGGCGGGTCGGGGCTGAAGCTTTCTTT CASSEARRVGAEAFF
TRBJ1-2 - many TRBV12-3/TRBV12-4 TGTGCCAGCATGGGAATAACAGGACTCTATGGCTACACCTTC CASMGITGLYGYTF
TRBJ2-1 - few TRBV9 TGTGCCAGCAGTGCCGGATCCCGAACAGACAATGAGCAGTTCTTC CASSAGSRTDNEQFF
TRBJ1-5 - many TRBV11-2 TGTGCCAGCAGCTCCAGGGCTGATCAGCCCCAGCATTTT CASSSRADQPQHF
TRBJ2-1 - many TRBV28 TGTGCCAGCAGGCCCGGGACCTCAAGAGGGAATGAGCAGTTCTTC CASRPGTSRGNEQFF
TRBJ1-3 - - TRBV19 TGTGCCAGTAGAACAGACGGAAACACCATATATTTT CASRTDGNTIYF
TRBJ2-7 TRBD1 - TRBV6-1 TGTGCCAGCAGCCGCTACGGACAGGGTGTTAACCTTCACGGCGAGCAGTACTTC CASSRYGQGVNLHGEQYF
TRBJ2-7 - many TRBV4-1 TGCGCCAGCAGCCAAGGTGGCTCCTACGAGCAGTACTTC CASSQGGSYEQYF
TRBJ2-7 - few TRBV24-1 TGTGCCACCAGTCGCGGGAAGTCCTCCTACGAGCAGTACTTC CATSRGKSSYEQYF
TRBJ2-1 TRBD2 few TRBV7-2 TGTGCCAGCAGCTCGGGACTAGGGGTGAGCAATGAGCAGTTCTTC CASSSGLGVSNEQFF
TRBJ1-1 TRBD1 - TRBV20-1 TGCAGTGCTAGACGGACAGGGGGCGTCCCTGAAGCTTTCTTT CSARRTGGVPEAFF
TRBJ1-1 - - TRBV28 TGTGCCAGCAGTAGAAACGCGGCAGGTGAAGCTTTCTTT CASSRNAAGEAFF
TRBJ2-1 - few TRBV6-6 TGTGCCAGCAAGGGCAGCGGCAATGAGCAGTTCTTC CASKGSGNEQFF
TRBJ2-5 - - TRBV7-2 TGTGCCAGCAGCTTAGCTTCGGGGTACCGGGAGACCCAGTACTTC CASSLASGYRETQYF
TRBJ2-1 TRBD2 many TRBV11-2 TGTGCCAGCAGCGTTCTAGCGGGTGCTAACAATGAGCAGTTCTTC CASSVLAGANNEQFF
TRBJ1-3 TRBD1 many TRBV7-2 TGTGCCAGCAGCTTAGATGGCAGGGGGGTGGACACCATATATTTT CASSLDGRGVDTIYF
TRBJ2-7 TRBD2 - TRBV7-2 TGTGCCAGCAGCTTAGCGCCGACTGGGCGGGAGGGCTACGAGCAGTACTTC CASSLAPTGREGYEQYF
TRBJ2-5 TRBD1 few TRBV2 TGTGCGACCAAGGGGGCGCGGGAGACCCAGTACTTC CATKGARETQYF
TRBJ2-7 TRBD1 few TRBV20-1 TGCAGTGCCATATCCGGGACAGGGGGGACCTACTCCTACGAGCAGTACTTC CSAISGTGGTYSYEQYF
TRBJ2-2 TRBD2 few TRBV7-9 TGTGCCAGCAGTCCCCCTAGCGGGAGGGCGAACACCGGGGAGCTGTTTTTT CASSPPSGRANTGELFF
TRBJ1-5 - - TRBV20-1 TGCAGTGCTAGAGATCGGGACGGCAATCAGCCCCAGCATTTT CSARDRDGNQPQHF
TRBJ1-5 TRBD1 - TRBV15 TGTGCCACCAGCAGCGACAGGGTAGGGTGGAATAGCAATCAGCCCCAGCATTTT CATSSDRVGWNSNQPQHF
TRBJ2-7 - many TRBV7-8 TGTGCCAGCAGCTTAGCGCTCAAGGTCGAGCAGTACTTC CASSLALKVEQYF
TRBJ1-2 - few TRBV20-1 TGCAGTGCCGTACCCCCCGACTACACCTTC CSAVPPDYTF
TRBJ2-3 - - TRBV10-3 TGTGCCATCAGTGAGCCAGGGCGCACAGATACGCAGTATTTT CAISEPGRTDTQYF
TRBJ2-1 TRBD1 many TRBV7-3 TGTGCCAGCAAGGCAGGGGGAAATGAGCAGTTCTTC CASKAGGNEQFF
TRBJ2-3 TRBD1 few TRBV15 TGTGCCACCAGCAGAGATGTGAGACAGGGCGTCATTAGGAGAAGCACGCAGTATTTT CATSRDVRQGVIRRSTQYF
TRBJ1-1 TRBD1 many TRBV11-2 TGTGCCAGCAGCCCGGACAGGGGGCAAGCTTTCTTT CASSPDRGQAFF
TRBJ1-2 - few TRBV12-3/TRBV12-4 TGTGCCAGCGACCTCGACAGAAACAGCTACACCTTC CASDLDRNSYTF
TRBJ1-1 - - TRBV6-6 TGTGCCAGCAGTATTCGACGGGGAACTGAAGCTTTCTTT CASSIRRGTEAFF
TRBJ2-7 - - TRBV10-3 TGTGCCATCAGTGAGACTAAGCCGAACGCCTACGAGCAGTACTTC CAISETKPNAYEQYF
TRBJ2-3 TRBD2 many TRBV7-3 TGTGCCAGCAGCCAAAGGCTAGCGGGACCCACAGATACGCAGTATTTT CASSQRLAGPTDTQYF
TRBJ1-5 TRBD1 many TRBV7-2 TGTGCCAGCAGCTTAGACAGGGGAGTAGGGCCCCAGCATTTT CASSLDRGVGPQHF
TRBJ2-7 TRBD2 - TRBV6-1 TGTGCCAGCAGTGAATCGGGGGGAGCAGGGTTTGAGCAGTACTTC CASSESGGAGFEQYF
TRBJ2-2 - few TRBV20-1 TGCAGTGCGGGAGGACTACCCAAGAACACCGGGGAGCTGTTTTTT CSAGGLPKNTGELFF
TRBJ2-5 - - TRBV11-2 TGTGCCAGCAGCGGAGGCCGCCCAAGGCCCTCAGCCCTGGAGACCCAGTACTTC CASSGGRPRPSALETQYF
TRBJ2-3 - many TRBV7-8 TGTGCCAGCAGCTTCCTAACCGGGACGGCGAACACAGATACGCAGTATTTT CASSFLTGTANTDTQYF
TRBJ1-5 - many TRBV7-2 TGTGCCAGCAGCTTAGGGGCAGCACAGGGTAGGGGCAATCAGCCCCAGCATTTT CASSLGAAQGRGNQPQHF
TRBJ2-7 - many TRBV7-8 TGTGCCAGCAGCTTGTGGGTCGACAGCTCCTACGAGCAGTACTTC CASSLWVDSSYEQYF
TRBJ2-7 - few TRBV19 TGTGCCAGTAGTATAGGAGGGAACGAGCAGTACTTC CASSIGGNEQYF
TRBJ2-2 TRBD2 many TRBV7-8 TGTGCCAGCAGCCCTAGACTAGCGGGAGAGCCCGGGGAGCTGTTTTTT CASSPRLAGEPGELFF
TRBJ2-1 - - TRBV7-2 TGTGCCAGCAGCTTCCTTTACAATGAGCAGTTCTTC CASSFLYNEQFF
TRBJ1-2 - many TRBV10-2 TGCGCCAGCAGTATGGTTTCTAACTATGGCTACACCTTC CASSMVSNYGYTF
TRBJ2-1 - many TRBV7-2 TGTGCCAGCAGCTCCCGAACGTCAGCAGTCCGGAATGAGCAGTTCTTC CASSSRTSAVRNEQFF
TRBJ2-3 TRBD2 - TRBV12-3/TRBV12-4 TGTGCCAGCGAGACTAGCGGGAGGGCCCATACGCAGTATTTT CASETSGRAHTQYF
TRBJ1-1 - - TRBV28 TGTGCCAGCAGTTTTCTGGGGATCGGGACTGAAGCTTTCTTT CASSFLGIGTEAFF
TRBJ2-5 - few TRBV2 TGTGCCAGCAGCTTTTCCGGGTGGACCCAGTACTTC CASSFSGWTQYF
TRBJ2-7 - - TRBV7-2 TGTGCCAGCAGTCGCCCGGGGGACATTACCTACGAGCAGTACTTC CASSRPGDITYEQYF
TRBJ2-1 TRBD2 many TRBV7-2 TGTGCCAGCAGCTTTAAAAAGCGGGAGAGGAATGAGCAGTTCTTC CASSFKKRERNEQFF